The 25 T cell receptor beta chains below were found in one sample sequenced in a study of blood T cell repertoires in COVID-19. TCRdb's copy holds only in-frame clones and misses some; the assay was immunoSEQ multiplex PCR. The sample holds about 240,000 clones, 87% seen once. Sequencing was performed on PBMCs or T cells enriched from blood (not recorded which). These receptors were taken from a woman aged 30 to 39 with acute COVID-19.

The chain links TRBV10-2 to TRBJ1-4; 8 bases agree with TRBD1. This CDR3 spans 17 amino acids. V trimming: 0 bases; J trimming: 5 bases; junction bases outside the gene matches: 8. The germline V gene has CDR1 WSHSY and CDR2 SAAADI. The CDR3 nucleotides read TGCGCCAGCAGTGAGTCTGGGACAGGAGTGATGAATGAAAAACTGTTTTTT. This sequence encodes CASSESGTGVMNEKLFF.

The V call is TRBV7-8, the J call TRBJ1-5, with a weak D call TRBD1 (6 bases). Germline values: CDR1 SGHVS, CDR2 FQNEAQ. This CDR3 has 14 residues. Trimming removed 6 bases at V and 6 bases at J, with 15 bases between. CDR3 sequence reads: CASSYNRESQPQHF. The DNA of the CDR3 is TGTGCCAGCAGTTACAACAGGGAGAGTCAGCCCCAGCATTTT.

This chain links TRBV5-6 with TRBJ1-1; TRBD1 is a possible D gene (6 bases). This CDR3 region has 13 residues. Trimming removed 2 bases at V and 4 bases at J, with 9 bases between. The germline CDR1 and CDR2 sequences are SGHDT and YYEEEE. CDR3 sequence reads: CASSFIRGTEAFF. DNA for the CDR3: TGTGCCAGCAGCTTTATCAGGGGCACTGAAGCTTTCTTT.

CDR3 nucleotides: TGTGCCAGTAGTATCGCTGCTACTAGCGGGGGGCCAAGGGATGAGCAGTTCTTC. This gives the protein CASSIAATSGGPRDEQFF. The gene calls are TRBV19 and TRBJ2-1; 12 nucleotides align to TRBD2. The CDR3 is made up of 18 amino acids. Trimming at V came to 3 bases and at J to 8 bases, leaving 14 bases not matched to a gene. CDR1 is LNHDA and CDR2 is SQIVND in the germline V gene (reference sequence).

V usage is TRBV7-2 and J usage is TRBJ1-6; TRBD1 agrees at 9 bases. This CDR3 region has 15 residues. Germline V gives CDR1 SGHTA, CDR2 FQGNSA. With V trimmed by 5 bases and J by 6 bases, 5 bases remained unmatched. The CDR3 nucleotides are TGTGCCAGCAGCCTGGGACAGGGTCTTAATTCACCCCTCCACTTT. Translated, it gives CASSLGQGLNSPLHF.

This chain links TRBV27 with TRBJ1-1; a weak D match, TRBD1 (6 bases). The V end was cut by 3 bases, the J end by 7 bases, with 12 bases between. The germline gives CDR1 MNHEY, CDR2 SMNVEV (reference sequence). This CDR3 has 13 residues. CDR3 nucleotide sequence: TGTGCCAGCAGTTTTGATGGACAGATTGAAGCTTTCTTT. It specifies CASSFDGQIEAFF.

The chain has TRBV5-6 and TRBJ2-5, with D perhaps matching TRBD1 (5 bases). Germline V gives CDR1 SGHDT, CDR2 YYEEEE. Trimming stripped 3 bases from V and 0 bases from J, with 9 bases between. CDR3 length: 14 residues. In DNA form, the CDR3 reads TGTGCCAGCAGCTGGTCAGGGTACCAAGAGACCCAGTACTTC. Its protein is CASSWSGYQETQYF.

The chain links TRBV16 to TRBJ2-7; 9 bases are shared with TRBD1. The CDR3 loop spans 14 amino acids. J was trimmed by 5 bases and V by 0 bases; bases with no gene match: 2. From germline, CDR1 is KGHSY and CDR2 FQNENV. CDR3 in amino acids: CASSQSTGGDEQYF. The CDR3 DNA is TGTGCCAGCAGCCAATCGACAGGGGGGGACGAGCAGTACTTC. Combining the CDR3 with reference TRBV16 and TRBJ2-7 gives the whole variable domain GEEVAQTPKHLVRGEGQKAKLYCAPIKGHSYVFWYQQVLKNEFKFLISFQNENVFDETGMPKERFSAKCLPNSPCSLEIQATKLEDSAVYFCASSQSTGGDEQYFGPGTRLTVT.

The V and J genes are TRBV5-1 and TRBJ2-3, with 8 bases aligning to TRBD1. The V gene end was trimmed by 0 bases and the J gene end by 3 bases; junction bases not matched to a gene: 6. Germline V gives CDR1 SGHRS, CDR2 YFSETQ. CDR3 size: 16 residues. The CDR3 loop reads CASSLAVDRVTDTQYF. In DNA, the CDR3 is TGCGCCAGCAGCTTGGCTGTGGACAGGGTAACAGATACGCAGTATTTT.

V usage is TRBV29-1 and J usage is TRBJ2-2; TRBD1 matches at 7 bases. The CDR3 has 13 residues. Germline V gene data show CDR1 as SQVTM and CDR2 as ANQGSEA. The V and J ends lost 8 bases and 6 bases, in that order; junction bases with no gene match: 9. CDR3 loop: CSTYRQGSGELFF. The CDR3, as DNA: TGCAGCACCTATAGACAGGGATCCGGGGAGCTGTTTTTT.

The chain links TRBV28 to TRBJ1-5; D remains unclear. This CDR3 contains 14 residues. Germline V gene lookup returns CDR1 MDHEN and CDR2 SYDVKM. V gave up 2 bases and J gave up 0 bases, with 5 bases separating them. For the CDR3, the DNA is TGTGCCAGCAGTTTACGGTATAGCAATCAGCCCCAGCATTTT. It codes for CASSLRYSNQPQHF.

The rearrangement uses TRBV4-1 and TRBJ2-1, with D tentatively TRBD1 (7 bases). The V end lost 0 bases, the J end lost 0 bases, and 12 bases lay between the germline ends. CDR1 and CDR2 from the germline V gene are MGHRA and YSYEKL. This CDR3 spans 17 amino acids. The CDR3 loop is CASSQDPGGSSYNEQFF. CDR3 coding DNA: TGCGCCAGCAGCCAAGATCCAGGGGGGAGCTCCTACAATGAGCAGTTCTTC.

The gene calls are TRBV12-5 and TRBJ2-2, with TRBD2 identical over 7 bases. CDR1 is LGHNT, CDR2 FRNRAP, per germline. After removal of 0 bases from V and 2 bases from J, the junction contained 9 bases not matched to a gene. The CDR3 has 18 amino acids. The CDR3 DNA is TGTGCTAGTGGTTTGGTACATGGAAGCGGGGTAAACACCGGGGAGCTGTTTTTT. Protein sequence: CASGLVHGSGVNTGELFF.

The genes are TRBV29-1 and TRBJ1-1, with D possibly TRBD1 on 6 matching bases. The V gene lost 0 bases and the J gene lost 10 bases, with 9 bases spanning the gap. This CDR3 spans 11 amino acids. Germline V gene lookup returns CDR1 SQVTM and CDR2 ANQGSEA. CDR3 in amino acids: CSVEEGGRAFF. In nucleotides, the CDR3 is TGCAGCGTTGAAGAAGGGGGACGAGCTTTCTTT.

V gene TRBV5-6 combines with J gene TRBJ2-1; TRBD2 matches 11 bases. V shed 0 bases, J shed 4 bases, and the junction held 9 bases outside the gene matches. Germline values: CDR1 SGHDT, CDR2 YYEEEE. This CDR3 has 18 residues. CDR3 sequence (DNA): TGTGCCAGCAGCTTGGAGTATGGGCTAGCGGGGGGTTACAATGAGCAGTTCTTC. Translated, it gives CASSLEYGLAGGYNEQFF.

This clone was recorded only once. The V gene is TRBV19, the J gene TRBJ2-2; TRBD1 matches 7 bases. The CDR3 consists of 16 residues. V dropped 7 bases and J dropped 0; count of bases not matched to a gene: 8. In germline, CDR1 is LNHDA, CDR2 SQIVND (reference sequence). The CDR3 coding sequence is TGTGCCAGTACCCCGTTGGGACAGTCGAACACCGGGGAGCTGTTTTTT. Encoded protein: CASTPLGQSNTGELFF.

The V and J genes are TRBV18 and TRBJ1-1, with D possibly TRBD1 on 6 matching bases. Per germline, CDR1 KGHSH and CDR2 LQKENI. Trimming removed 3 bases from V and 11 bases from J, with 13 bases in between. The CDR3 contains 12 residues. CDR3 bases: TGTGCCAGCTCACCTAACAGGGTAGAGGCTTTCTTT. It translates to CASSPNRVEAFF.

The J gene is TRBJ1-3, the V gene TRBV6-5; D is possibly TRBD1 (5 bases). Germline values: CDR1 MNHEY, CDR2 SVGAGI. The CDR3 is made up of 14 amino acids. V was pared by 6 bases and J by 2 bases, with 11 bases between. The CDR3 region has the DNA TGTGCCAGCAGAAGCGACAGCCCTGGAAACACCATATATTTT. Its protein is CASRSDSPGNTIYF.

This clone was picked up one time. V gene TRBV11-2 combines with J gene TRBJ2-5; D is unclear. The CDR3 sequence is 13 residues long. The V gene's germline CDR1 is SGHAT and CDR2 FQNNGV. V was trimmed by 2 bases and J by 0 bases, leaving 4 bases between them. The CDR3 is CASSLLDQETQYF. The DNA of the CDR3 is TGTGCCAGCAGCTTACTTGACCAAGAGACCCAGTACTTC.

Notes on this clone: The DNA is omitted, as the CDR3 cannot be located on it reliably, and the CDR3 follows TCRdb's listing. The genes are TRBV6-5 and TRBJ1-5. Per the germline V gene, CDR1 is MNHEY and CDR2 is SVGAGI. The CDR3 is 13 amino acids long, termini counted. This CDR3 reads CASSSSGLRPQHF.

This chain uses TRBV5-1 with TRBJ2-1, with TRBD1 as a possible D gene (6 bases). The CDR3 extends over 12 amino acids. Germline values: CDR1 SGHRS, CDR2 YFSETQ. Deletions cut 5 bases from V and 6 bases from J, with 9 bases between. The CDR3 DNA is TGCGCCAGCAGACCGGACAGCAATGAGCAGTTCTTC. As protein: CASRPDSNEQFF.

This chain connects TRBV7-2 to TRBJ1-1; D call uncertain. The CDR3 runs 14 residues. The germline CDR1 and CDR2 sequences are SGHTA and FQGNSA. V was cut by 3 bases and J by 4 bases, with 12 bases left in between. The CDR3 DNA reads TGTGCCAGCAGCTTCCCTAGCGGGAGCACTGAAGCTTTCTTT. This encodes CASSFPSGSTEAFF.

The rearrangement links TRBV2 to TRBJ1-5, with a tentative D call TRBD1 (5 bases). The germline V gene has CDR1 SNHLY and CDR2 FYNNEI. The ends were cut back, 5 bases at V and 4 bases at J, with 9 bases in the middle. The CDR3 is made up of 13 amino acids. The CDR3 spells CASSPRVNQPQHF. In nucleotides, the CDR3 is TGTGCCAGCAGTCCCAGGGTGAATCAGCCCCAGCATTTT.

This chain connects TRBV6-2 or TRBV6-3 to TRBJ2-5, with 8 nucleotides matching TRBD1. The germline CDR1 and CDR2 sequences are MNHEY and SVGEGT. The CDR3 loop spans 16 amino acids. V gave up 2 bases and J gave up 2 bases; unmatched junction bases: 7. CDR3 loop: CASSYTSGTGQETQYF. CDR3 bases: TGTGCCAGCAGTTACACGTCCGGGACAGGACAAGAGACCCAGTACTTC.

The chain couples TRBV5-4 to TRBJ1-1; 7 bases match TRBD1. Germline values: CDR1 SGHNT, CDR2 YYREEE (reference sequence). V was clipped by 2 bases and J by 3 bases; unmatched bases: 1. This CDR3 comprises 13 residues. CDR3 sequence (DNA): TGTGCCAGCAGCTTCCAGGGGGACACTGAAGCTTTCTTT. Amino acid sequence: CASSFQGDTEAFF.